Given below is one TCR beta chain in context. Noted time point: pretreatment peripheral blood. The data were obtained in a study of PD-L1 blockade in urothelial cancer. The CDR3 is 15 amino acids. V dropped 3 bases and J dropped 5; count of bases not matched to a gene: 6. Germline CDR1 is KGHSH and CDR2 is LQKENI. The assay was immunoSEQ multiplex PCR, and TCRdb's table has in-frame clones only and misses some. The sample holds some 120,000 clones, approximately 84% seen once. The receptor was isolated from a man in his forties or fifties with urothelial cancer. The sequenced sample was PBMCs, obtained around atezolizumab (anti-PD-L1) treatment. The chain recombines TRBV18 with TRBJ2-2, with 7 bases lining up with TRBD2. The CDR3 region is CASSPSGPLTGELFF. CDR3 in DNA: TGTGCCAGCTCACCTAGCGGGCCCCTAACCGGGGAGCTGTTTTTT.